Reported below is one T cell receptor (beta chain). This sample stems from a study of control samples from healthy donors and cancer patients. This table comes from immunoSEQ multiplex PCR, and its TCRdb copy is limited to in-frame clones, with some not included. The repertoire holds some 120,000 clones, with about nine tenths as singletons. Deletions cut 8 bases from V and 3 bases from J, with 8 bases between. CDR3 size: 12 residues. CDR1 and CDR2 (germline): KGHSH, LQKENI. The J gene is TRBJ2-1, the V gene TRBV18; maybe TRBD1 (6 bases). The clonotype was recovered from a man younger than 35 in good health. Sequencing was done on a sample of blood. In DNA, the CDR3 is TGTGCCAGCGGACAGCTCTACAATGAGCAGTTCTTC. It codes for CASGQLYNEQFF.